A selection of T cell receptor beta chains follows, all from one sample in a study of cytomegalovirus exposure and HLA in healthy donors. Generated by immunoSEQ multiplex PCR, the TCRdb table keeps only in-frame clones and is missing some. Found here are roughly 330,000 clones, about 85% of them singletons; the top ten hold roughly 1.2%. The specimen sequenced was PBMCs. The receptors come from a woman in her twenties or thirties in good health and CMV-seropositive. CDR3s include the opening cysteine and the closing phenylalanine or tryptophan. A clone size is listed for some rows: how often the clone was seen (once, few, many), or a class if it is expanded.

clone size: -
V gene: TRBV2
CDR3 protein: CASRTGGSNQPQHF

clone size: -
V gene: TRBV19
CDR3 protein: CASSITGDSNQPQHF

clone size: -
V gene: TRBV5-1
CDR3 protein: CASSLEGTFGYEQYF

clone size: -
V gene: TRBV27
CDR3 protein: CASSLSGRGGTEAFF

clone size: -
V gene: TRBV5-1
CDR3 protein: CASSRGDPGTDGYTF

clone size: few
V gene: TRBV9
CDR3 protein: CASSPRLASDEQFF

clone size: -
V gene: TRBV9
CDR3 protein: CASSLRGQGGQETQYF

clone size: -
V gene: TRBV30
CDR3 protein: CAWKRSGSAYNEQFF

clone size: once
V gene: TRBV6-5
CDR3 protein: CASSTGTVSTDTQYF

clone size: -
V gene: TRBV6-6
CDR3 protein: CASSYSTGYNEKLFF

clone size: -
V gene: TRBV19
CDR3 protein: CASSLGGPTGELFF

clone size: -
V gene: TRBV6-1
CDR3 protein: CASSRPSDEQYF

clone size: few
V gene: TRBV19
CDR3 protein: CASSRQGARTSTGELFF

clone size: -
V gene: TRBV7-2
CDR3 protein: CASSPQGHGNQPQHF

clone size: -
V gene: TRBV18
CDR3 protein: CASSPGTSAYNEQFF

clone size: -
V gene: TRBV30
CDR3 protein: CAWSLERAGGFGSAGEQYF

clone size: -
V gene: TRBV19
CDR3 protein: CASSRTSVSYEQYF

clone size: -
V gene: TRBV7-2
CDR3 protein: CASSLEGAYEQYF

clone size: -
V gene: TRBV27
CDR3 protein: CASSLTGPGTGELFF

clone size: -
V gene: TRBV6-5
CDR3 protein: CATVRTGGSKTQYF

clone size: -
V gene: TRBV6-1
CDR3 protein: CASSEALTGYQPQHF

clone size: -
V gene: TRBV5-1
CDR3 protein: CASSLDRFTEAFF

clone size: few
V gene: TRBV30
CDR3 protein: CASTTSSYNSPLHF

clone size: few
V gene: TRBV6-6
CDR3 protein: CASRGTSGLSYEQYF

clone size: -
V gene: TRBV6-5
CDR3 protein: CASSFGQGPGGYTF

clone size: -
V gene: TRBV4-3
CDR3 protein: CASSQGGLALHF

clone size: -
V gene: TRBV2
CDR3 protein: CASPQGSGTEAFF

clone size: -
V gene: TRBV5-1
CDR3 protein: CASSLPRTSGRADTQYF

clone size: -
V gene: TRBV5-6
CDR3 protein: CASSHYSSYEQYF

clone size: -
V gene: TRBV28
CDR3 protein: CASSLGRGSQPQHF

clone size: -
V gene: TRBV29-1
CDR3 protein: CSVHSVRAAPTGELFF

clone size: -
V gene: TRBV11-1
CDR3 protein: CASSSRGLAGVWETQYF

clone size: -
V gene: TRBV11-2
CDR3 protein: CASSLFAGDYEQYF

clone size: few
V gene: TRBV6-6
CDR3 protein: CASSYSEGGNEQFF

clone size: -
V gene: TRBV2
CDR3 protein: CATMGDRGYTGELFF

clone size: -
V gene: TRBV27
CDR3 protein: CASSYQRGPTDTQYF

clone size: -
V gene: TRBV9
CDR3 protein: CASSVGMGLAGGLHNEQFF

clone size: -
V gene: TRBV5-4
CDR3 protein: CASSLGGPDTGELFF

clone size: -
V gene: TRBV7-6
CDR3 protein: CASSFSLSNPQFF

clone size: -
V gene: TRBV4-2
CDR3 protein: CASSQGRGGQPQHF

clone size: -
V gene: TRBV6-1
CDR3 protein: CASRYRGENTEAFF

clone size: -
V gene: TRBV6-5
CDR3 protein: CASSYEGNTEAFF

clone size: -
V gene: TRBV5-6
CDR3 protein: CASSLPRTGFYGYTF